This TCR beta chain was documented in a study of metastatic and nonmetastatic thyroid tumors. Each patient came to thyroid surgery without any prior treatment (of any kind). General observations from the study: Reportedly, malignant thyroid tumors had significantly higher TCR beta diversity than benign nodules, in blood and tumor.

Notes on this clone: The antigen is unknown.

TCRdb re-analyzed the PCR reads using MiXCR. The sample comprises approximately 12,000 clones, about 25% of which are singletons, and roughly 59% rests with the top ten. The receptor was isolated from a male donor with papillary thyroid cancer or a benign thyroid nodule (not recorded which). Some clones in this sample may be carry-over from other donors' samples. The sequencing sample was made of blood.

CDR3 sequence reads: CSANQAYEQYF. The CDR3 nucleotides read TGCAGTGCTAACCAAGCCTACGAGCAGTACTTC. The chain couples TRBV20-1 to TRBJ2-7; D remains unclear. Germline-derived CDR1 and CDR2 are DFQATT and SNEGSKA (reference sequence). Trimming took off 4 bases at V and 2 bases at J, with 6 bases between the two ends. The CDR3 spans 11 residues.